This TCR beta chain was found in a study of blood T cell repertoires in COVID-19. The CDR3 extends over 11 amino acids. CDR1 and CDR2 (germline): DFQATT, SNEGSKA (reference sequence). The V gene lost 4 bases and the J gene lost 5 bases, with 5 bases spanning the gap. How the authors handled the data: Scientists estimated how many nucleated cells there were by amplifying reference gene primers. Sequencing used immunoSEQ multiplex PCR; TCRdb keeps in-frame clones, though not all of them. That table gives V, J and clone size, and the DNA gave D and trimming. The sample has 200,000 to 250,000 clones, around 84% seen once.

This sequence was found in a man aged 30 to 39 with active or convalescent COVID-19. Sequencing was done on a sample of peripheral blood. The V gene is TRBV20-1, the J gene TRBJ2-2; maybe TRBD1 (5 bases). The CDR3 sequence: CSATGTGELFF. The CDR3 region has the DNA TGCAGTGCTACAGGGACCGGGGAGCTGTTTTTT.